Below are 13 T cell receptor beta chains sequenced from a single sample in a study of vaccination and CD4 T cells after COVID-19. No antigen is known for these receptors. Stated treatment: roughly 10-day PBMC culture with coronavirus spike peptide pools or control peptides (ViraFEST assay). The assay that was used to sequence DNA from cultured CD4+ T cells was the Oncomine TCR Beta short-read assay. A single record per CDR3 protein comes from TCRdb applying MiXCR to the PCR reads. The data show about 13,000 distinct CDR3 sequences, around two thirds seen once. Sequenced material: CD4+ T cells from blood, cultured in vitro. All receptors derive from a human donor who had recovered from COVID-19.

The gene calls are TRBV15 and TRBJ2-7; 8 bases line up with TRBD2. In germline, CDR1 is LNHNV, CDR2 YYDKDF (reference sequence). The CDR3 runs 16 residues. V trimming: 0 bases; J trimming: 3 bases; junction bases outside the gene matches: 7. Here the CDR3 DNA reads TGTGCCACCAGCAGAGAGTACGGGAGGGCCCTCTACGAGCAGTACTTC. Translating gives CATSREYGRALYEQYF.

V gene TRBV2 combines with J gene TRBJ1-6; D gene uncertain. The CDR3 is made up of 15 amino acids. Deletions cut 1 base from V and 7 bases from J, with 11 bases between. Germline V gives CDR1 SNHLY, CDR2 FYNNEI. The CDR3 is CASSEVGYRNSPLHF. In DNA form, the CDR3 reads TGTGCCAGCAGTGAAGTTGGCTACCGGAATTCACCCCTCCACTTT.

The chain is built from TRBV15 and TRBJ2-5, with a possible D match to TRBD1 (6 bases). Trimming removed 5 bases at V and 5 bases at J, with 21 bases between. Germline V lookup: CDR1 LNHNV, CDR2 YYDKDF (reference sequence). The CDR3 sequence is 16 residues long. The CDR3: CATSGGTGQGSETQYF. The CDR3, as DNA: TGTGCCACCAGCGGGGGTACAGGGCAGGGATCGGAGACCCAGTACTTC.

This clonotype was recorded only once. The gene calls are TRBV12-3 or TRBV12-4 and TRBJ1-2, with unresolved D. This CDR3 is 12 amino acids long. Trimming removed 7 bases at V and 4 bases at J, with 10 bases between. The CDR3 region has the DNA TGTGCCAGCAACGGGGAGACCTATGGCTACACCTTC. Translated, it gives CASNGETYGYTF.

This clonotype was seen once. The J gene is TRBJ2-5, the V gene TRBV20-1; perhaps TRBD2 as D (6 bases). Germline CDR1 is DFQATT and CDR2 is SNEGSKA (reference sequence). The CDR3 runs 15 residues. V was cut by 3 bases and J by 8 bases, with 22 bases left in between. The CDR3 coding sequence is TGCAGTGCTAGGATCCCCACGACTAGTGGGTCCACCCAGTACTTC. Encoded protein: CSARIPTTSGSTQYF.

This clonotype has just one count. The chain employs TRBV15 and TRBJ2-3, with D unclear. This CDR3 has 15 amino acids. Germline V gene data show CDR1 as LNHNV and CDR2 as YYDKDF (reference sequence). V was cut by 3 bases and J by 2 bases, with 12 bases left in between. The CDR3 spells CATSSRVGYTDTQYF. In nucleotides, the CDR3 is TGTGCCACCAGCAGCCGAGTGGGCTACACAGATACGCAGTATTTT.

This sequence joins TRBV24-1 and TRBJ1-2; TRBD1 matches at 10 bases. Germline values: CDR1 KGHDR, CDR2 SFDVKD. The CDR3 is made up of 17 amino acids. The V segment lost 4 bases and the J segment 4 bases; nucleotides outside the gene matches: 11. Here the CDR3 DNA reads TGTGCCACCAGTGACACCGGGACAGGGGAAGAAATCTATGGCTACACCTTC. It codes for CATSDTGTGEEIYGYTF.

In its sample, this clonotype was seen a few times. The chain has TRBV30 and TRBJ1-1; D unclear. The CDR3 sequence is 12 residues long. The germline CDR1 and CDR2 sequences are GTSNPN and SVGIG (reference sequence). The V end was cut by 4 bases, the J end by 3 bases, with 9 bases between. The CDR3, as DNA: TGTGCCTGGAATACCGTGGACACTGAAGCTTTCTTT. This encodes CAWNTVDTEAFF.

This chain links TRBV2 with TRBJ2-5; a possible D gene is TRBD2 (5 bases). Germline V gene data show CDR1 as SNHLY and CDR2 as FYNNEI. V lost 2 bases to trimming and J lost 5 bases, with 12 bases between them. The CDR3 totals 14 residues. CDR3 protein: CASSEMIGSETQYF. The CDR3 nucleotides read TGTGCCAGCAGTGAAATGATAGGGAGTGAGACCCAGTACTTC.

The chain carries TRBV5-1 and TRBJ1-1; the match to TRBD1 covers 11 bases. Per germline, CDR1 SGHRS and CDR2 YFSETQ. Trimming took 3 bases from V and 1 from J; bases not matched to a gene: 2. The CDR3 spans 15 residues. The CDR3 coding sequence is TGCGCCAGCAGCTCGGACAGGGGGCGGAACACTGAAGCTTTCTTT. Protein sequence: CASSSDRGRNTEAFF.

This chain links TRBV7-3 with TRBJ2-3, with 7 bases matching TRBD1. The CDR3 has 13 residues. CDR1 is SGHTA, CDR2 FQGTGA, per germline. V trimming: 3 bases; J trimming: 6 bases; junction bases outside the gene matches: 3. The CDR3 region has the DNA TGTGCCAGCAGCTTGTTACAGGGGGATACGCAGTATTTT. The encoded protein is CASSLLQGDTQYF.

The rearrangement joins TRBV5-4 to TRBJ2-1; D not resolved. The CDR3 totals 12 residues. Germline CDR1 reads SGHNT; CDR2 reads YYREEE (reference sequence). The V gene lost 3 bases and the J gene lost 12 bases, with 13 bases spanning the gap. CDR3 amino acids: CASSSYPLGQFF. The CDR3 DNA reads TGTGCCAGCAGCTCTTACCCCCTCGGGCAGTTCTTC. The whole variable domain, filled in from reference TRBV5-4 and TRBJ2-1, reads ETGVTQSPTHLIKTRGQQVTLRCSSQSGHNTVSWYQQALGQGPQFIFQYYREEENGRGNFPPRFSGLQFPNYSSELNVNALELDDSALYLCASSSYPLGQFFGPGTRLTVL.

The CDR3 DNA is TGTGCCAGCAGTATACGGACAGGGCTCGGGCGAGCTTTCTTT. This gives the protein CASSIRTGLGRAFF. The rearrangement uses TRBV6-1 and TRBJ1-1, with TRBD1 matching 8 bases. The CDR3 is 14 amino acids. V dropped 5 bases and J dropped 10; count of bases not matched to a gene: 12. Germline lookup yields CDR1 MNHNS and CDR2 SASEGT.